This TCR beta chain was retrieved from a study of cytomegalovirus exposure and HLA in healthy donors (dated by TCRdb to 2016 to 2017). Study-level background: According to a later analysis, one platform produced both the 120 validation repertoires and the approximately 660 repertoires of the first cohort. The study aimed to test whether signatures of past pathogen exposure could be identified by cataloging public T cell receptors. A separate validation cohort of about 110 different subjects was used in addition to the roughly 620-subject first cohort. To predict cytomegalovirus infection status, the study combined high-throughput TCR immunosequencing, statistical association of individual TCRs with disease status, and machine learning. The study at large found these results: Cytomegalovirus status was reported to be diagnosed by the classifier with high specificity and sensitivity in both the original and validation cohorts. In the study, approximately 160 TCR beta chains were listed as associated with cytomegalovirus. Three of the identified cytomegalovirus-associated TCR beta chains were confirmed in vitro to be specific for cytomegalovirus antigens. Across donors, most TCR sequences were observed very rarely, whereas some public TCRs were present in many individuals. In a later analysis, TCRs clustered in the first cohort were found to also tend to co-occur in the 130 or so validation repertoires, with 85% to 95% of cluster scores above 0. The validation cohort had no HLA typing available for a later analysis, so co-occurrence within that cohort was assessed over all 120 or so repertoires. According to the authors, the approach could potentially be generalized to other disease states and immunological phenotypes.

The donors belonged to the validation cohort of approximately 130 subjects, which was separate from the roughly 700-subject first cohort. As concerns this clone: Its antigen is not yet known. No base quality information exists; no much larger clone differs at one position.

According to the germline V gene, CDR1 reads ENHRY and CDR2 reads SYGVKD. For this chain, trimming is 4 bases at the V end and 9 bases at the J end, and the number of junction bases without a gene match is 6. The CDR3 sequence holds 13 residues, the cysteine and phenylalanine included. The read is trimmed to its CDR3 DNA, 39 bases read in frame from base 1. To prepare the library, the immunoSEQ multiplex PCR assay was applied. For the original study's pipeline: A statistical classification framework was built for diagnosing cytomegalovirus status from the catalog of TCR beta chain sequences. The table comes from immuneACCESS by way of TCRdb, which keeps in-frame sequences with V and J called. Part of the clones is missing from these tables; in studies checked, under half for an unresolved V gene and the rest for unknown reasons. The V and J calls and clone size are taken from that table; D and trimming were inferred from the DNA. The sample table records roughly 84,000 clones; just over 90% of these occur just once. The ten largest clones represent approximately 2% of the sample.

Rearrangement joined TRBV10-3 to TRBJ2-1; 7 central bases correspond to TRBD1. Sequencing was carried out using PBMCs. The sequence was obtained from a young man in good health and CMV-seronegative. The bases read TGTGCCATCAGTGCTTCAGGGGGAAGTGAGCAGTTCTTC. Its product reads: CAISASGGSEQFF.